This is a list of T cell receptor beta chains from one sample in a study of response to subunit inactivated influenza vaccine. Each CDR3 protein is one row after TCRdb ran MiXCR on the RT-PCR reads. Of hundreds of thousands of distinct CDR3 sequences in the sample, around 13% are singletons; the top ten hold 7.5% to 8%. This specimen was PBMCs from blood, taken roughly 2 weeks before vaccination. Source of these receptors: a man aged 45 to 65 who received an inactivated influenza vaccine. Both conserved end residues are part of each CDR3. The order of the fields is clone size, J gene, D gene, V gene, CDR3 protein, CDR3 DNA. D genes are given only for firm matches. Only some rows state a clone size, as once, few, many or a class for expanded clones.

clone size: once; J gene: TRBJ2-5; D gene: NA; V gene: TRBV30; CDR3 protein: CAWNGGLGETQYF; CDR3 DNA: TGTGCCTGGAATGGGGGTTTGGGAGAGACCCAGTACTTC
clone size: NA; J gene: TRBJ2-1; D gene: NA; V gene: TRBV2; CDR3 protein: CASSELGGASDHNEQFF; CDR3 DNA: TGTGCCAGCAGTGAACTGGGGGGGGCGTCCGATCACAATGAGCAGTTCTTC
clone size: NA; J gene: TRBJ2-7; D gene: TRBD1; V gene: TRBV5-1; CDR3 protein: CASSFGQGFASYEQYF; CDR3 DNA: TGCGCCAGCAGCTTCGGACAGGGGTTCGCTTCCTACGAGCAGTACTTC
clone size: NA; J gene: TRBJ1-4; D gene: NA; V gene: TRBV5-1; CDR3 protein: CASSSGITSTNEKLFF; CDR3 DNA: TGCGCCAGCAGCTCAGGGATCACCTCAACTAATGAAAAACTGTTTTTT
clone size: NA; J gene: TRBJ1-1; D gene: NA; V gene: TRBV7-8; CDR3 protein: CASSLEFRGSTEAFF; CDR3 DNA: TGTGCCAGCAGCTTAGAGTTTAGGGGGAGCACTGAAGCTTTCTTT
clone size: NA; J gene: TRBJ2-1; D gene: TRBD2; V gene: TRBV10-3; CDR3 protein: CAISDPTSGRAVNEQFF; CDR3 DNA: TGTGCCATCAGTGACCCGACTAGCGGGAGGGCTGTCAATGAGCAGTTCTTC
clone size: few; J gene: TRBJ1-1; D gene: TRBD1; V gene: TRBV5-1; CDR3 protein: CASSDRDRGRGSEAFF; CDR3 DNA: TGCGCCAGCAGCGACCGGGACAGGGGGCGCGGGTCTGAAGCTTTCTTT
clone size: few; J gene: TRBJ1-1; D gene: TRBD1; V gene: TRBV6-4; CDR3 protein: CASSPTSGTVNTEAFF; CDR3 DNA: TGTGCCAGCAGCCCTACCTCCGGGACAGTGAACACTGAAGCTTTCTTT
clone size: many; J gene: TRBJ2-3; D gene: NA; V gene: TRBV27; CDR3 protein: CASSPKTNPDTQYF; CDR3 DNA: TGTGCCAGCAGTCCGAAGACGAATCCAGATACGCAGTATTTT
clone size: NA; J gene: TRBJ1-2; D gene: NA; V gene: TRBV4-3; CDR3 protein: CASSQDEGSNYGYTF; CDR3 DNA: TGCGCCAGCAGCCAAGACGAGGGATCTAACTATGGCTACACCTTC
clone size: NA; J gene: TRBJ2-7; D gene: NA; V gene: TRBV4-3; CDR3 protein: CASSQSFSDINEQYF; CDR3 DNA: TGCGCCAGCAGCCAGTCGTTTTCGGACATCAACGAGCAGTACTTC
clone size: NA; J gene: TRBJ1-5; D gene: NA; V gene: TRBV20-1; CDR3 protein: CSASDGEGDSNQPQHF; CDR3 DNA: TGCAGTGCTAGCGATGGGGAGGGGGATAGCAATCAGCCCCAGCATTTT
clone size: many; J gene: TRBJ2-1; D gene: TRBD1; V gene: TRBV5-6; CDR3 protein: CASSLVVGTGGNEQFF; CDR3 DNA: TGTGCCAGCAGCTTGGTGGTCGGGACAGGGGGCAATGAGCAGTTCTTC
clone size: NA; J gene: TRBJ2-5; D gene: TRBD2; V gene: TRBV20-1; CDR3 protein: CSARGAGVGQTQYF; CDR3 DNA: TGCAGTGCTAGAGGGGCGGGAGTCGGGCAGACCCAGTACTTC
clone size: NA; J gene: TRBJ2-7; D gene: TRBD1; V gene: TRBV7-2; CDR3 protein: CASSLADRGLYEQYF; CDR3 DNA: TGTGCCAGCAGCTTAGCGGACAGGGGTTTGTACGAGCAGTACTTC
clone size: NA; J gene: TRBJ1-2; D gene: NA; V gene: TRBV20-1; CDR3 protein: CSAPRPGGYTF; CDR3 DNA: TGCAGTGCTCCCCGGCCCGGTGGCTACACCTTC
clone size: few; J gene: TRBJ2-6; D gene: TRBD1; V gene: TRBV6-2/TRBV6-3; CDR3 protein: CASSSPDRGRTGANVLTF; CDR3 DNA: TGTGCCAGCAGTTCCCCGGACAGGGGGAGGACTGGGGCCAACGTCCTGACTTTC
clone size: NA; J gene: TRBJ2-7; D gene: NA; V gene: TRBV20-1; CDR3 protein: CSASRGAVSEQYF; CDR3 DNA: TGCAGTGCTTCCAGAGGGGCAGTCTCCGAGCAGTACTTC
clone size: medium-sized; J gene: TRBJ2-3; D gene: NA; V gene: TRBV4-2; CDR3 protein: CASSPGVEGPRLTDTQYF; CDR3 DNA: TGTGCCAGCAGCCCAGGGGTGGAGGGGCCACGACTCACAGATACGCAGTATTTT
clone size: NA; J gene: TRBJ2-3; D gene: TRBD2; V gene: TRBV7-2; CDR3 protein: CASSPTSGSFTDTQYF; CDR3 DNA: TGTGCCAGCAGCCCTACTAGCGGGAGTTTCACAGATACGCAGTATTTT
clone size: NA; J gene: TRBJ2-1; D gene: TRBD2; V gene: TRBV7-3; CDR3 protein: CASSSIGSVPGLAQNEQFF; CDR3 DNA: TGTGCCAGCAGCTCGATAGGGAGTGTTCCGGGACTAGCGCAAAATGAGCAGTTCTTC
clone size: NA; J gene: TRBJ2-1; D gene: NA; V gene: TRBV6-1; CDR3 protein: CASSRQSYNEQFF; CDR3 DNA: TGTGCCAGCAGCCGCCAAAGCTACAATGAGCAGTTCTTC
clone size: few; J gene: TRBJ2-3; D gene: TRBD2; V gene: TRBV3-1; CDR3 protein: CASSYSSGKGADTQYF; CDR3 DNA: TGTGCCAGCAGCTACTCTAGCGGGAAAGGGGCAGATACGCAGTATTTT
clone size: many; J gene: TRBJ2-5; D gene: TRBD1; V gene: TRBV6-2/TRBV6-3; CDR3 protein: CASSYSRTGQYF; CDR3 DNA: TGTGCCAGCAGTTACTCTCGGACAGGACAGTACTTC
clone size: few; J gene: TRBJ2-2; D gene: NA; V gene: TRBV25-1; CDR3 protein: CASEIMNTGELFF; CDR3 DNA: TGTGCCAGCGAAATCATGAACACCGGGGAGCTGTTTTTT
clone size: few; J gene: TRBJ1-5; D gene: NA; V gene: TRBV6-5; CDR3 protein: CASSYLDSSNQPQHF; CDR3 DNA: TGTGCCAGCAGTTACTTGGACAGTAGCAATCAGCCCCAGCATTTT
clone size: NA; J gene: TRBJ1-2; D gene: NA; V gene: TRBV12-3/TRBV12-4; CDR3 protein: CASSLNNRPQSGYTF; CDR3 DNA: TGTGCCAGCAGTTTAAATAACAGGCCGCAGTCTGGCTACACCTTC
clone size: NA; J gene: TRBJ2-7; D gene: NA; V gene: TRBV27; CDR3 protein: CASSFNTPGEQYF; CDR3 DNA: TGTGCCAGCAGTTTTAACACTCCCGGCGAGCAGTACTTC
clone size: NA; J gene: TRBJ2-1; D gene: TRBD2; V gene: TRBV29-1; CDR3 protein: CSVGTSGEYNEQFF; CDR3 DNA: TGCAGCGTGGGGACTAGCGGAGAGTACAATGAGCAGTTCTTC
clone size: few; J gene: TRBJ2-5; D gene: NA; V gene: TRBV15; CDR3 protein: CATSRVPRQEQETQYF; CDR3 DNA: TGTGCCACCAGCAGAGTCCCCCGGCAGGAACAAGAGACCCAGTACTTC
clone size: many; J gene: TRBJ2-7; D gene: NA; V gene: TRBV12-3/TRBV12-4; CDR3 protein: CASSFAGTYEQYF; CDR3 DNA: TGTGCCAGCAGCTTCGCAGGGACCTACGAGCAGTACTTC
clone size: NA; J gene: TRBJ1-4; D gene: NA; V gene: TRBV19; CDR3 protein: CASSMVGTPNEKLFF; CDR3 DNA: TGTGCCAGTAGTATGGTCGGGACACCGAATGAAAAACTGTTTTTT
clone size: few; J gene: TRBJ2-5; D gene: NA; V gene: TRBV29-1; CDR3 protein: CSGTLGAPETQYF; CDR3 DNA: TGCAGCGGGACCTTGGGAGCCCCAGAGACCCAGTACTTC
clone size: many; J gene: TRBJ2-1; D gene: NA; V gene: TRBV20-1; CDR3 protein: CSASRASYNEQFF; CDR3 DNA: TGCAGTGCTAGCCGAGCTTCCTACAATGAGCAGTTCTTC
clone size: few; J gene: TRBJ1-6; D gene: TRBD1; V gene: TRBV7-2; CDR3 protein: CASRQGALYNSPLHF; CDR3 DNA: TGTGCCAGCAGACAGGGGGCCCTTTATAATTCACCCCTCCACTTT
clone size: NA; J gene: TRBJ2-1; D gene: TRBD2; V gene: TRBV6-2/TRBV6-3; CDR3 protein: CASTHGNSGRGPPYNEQFF; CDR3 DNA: TGTGCCAGCACTCACGGCAATAGCGGGAGGGGCCCCCCTTACAATGAGCAGTTCTTC
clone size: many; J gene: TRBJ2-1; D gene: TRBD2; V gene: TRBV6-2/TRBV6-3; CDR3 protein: CASSQGLASYNEQFF; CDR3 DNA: TGTGCCAGCAGCCAGGGACTAGCGAGCTACAATGAGCAGTTCTTC
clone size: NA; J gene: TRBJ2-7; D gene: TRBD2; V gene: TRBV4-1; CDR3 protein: CASSQDGGSWNEQYF; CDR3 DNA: TGCGCCAGCAGCCAAGACGGGGGGTCGTGGAACGAGCAGTACTTC
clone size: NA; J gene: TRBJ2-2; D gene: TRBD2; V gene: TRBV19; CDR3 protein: CASSIVLAGIAHTGELFF; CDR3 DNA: TGTGCCAGTAGTATCGTTCTAGCGGGGATAGCGCATACCGGGGAGCTGTTTTTT
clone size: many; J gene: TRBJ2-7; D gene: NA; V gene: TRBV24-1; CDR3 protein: CATSDRVYYEQYF; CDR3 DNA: TGTGCCACCAGTGACAGGGTCTACTACGAGCAGTACTTC
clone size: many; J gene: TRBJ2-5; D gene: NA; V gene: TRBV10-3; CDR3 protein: CAIRETGDQETQYF; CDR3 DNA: TGTGCCATCAGAGAGACAGGAGACCAAGAGACCCAGTACTTC
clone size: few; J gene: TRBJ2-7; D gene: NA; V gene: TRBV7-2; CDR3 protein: CASSLRGSGSYEQYF; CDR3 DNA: TGTGCCAGCAGCCTACGGGGTAGCGGCTCCTACGAGCAGTACTTC
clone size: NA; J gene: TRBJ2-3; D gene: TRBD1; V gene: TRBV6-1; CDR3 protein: CASRDQGQGYGDTQYF; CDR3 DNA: TGTGCCAGCAGGGACCAGGGACAGGGGTACGGAGATACGCAGTATTTT
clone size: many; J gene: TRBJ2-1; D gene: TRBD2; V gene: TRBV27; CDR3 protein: CASSLSSGGRNEQFF; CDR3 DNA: TGTGCCAGCAGTTTAAGCAGCGGGGGGCGGAATGAGCAGTTCTTC
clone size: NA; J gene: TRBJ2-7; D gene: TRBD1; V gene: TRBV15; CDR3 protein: CATSPYGRQGAYEQYF; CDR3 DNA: TGTGCCACCAGCCCCTATGGGAGACAGGGGGCCTACGAGCAGTACTTC
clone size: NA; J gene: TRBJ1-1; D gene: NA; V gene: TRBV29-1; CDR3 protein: CSVVRGEKTEAFF; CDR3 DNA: TGCAGCGTGGTACGGGGGGAAAAAACTGAAGCTTTCTTT
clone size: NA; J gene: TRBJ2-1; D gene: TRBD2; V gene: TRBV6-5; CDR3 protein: CASSLIGTSGRANEQFF; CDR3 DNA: TGTGCCAGCAGTTTGATCGGGACTAGCGGGAGGGCGAATGAGCAGTTCTTC
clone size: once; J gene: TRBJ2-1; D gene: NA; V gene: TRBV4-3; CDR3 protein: CASSPTNYREQFF; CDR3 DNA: TGCGCCAGCAGCCCAACAAACTATAGAGAGCAGTTCTTC
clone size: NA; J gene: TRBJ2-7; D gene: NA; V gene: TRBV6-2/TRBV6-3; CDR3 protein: CASSSPLGSSYEQYF; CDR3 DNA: TGTGCCAGCAGTTCCCCATTGGGGAGCTCCTACGAGCAGTACTTC
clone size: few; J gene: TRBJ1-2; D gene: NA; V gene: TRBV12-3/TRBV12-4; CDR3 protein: CASSLGTRTGYTF; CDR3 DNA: TGTGCCAGCAGTTTAGGGACGCGAACTGGCTACACCTTC
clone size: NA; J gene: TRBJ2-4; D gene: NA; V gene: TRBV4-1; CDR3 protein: CASSQPPYSIQYF; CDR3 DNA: TGCGCCAGCAGCCAGCCCCCCTACAGCATTCAGTACTTC
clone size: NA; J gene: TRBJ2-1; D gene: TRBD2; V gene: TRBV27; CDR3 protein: CASSLLAGISYNEQFF; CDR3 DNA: TGTGCCAGCAGTTTATTAGCGGGGATATCCTACAATGAGCAGTTCTTC
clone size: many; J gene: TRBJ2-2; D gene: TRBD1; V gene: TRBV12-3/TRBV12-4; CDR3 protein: CASSLRDRGRGELFF; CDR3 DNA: TGTGCCAGCAGTCTCAGAGACAGGGGCCGAGGGGAGCTGTTTTTT
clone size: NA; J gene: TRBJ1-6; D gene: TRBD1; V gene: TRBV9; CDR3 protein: CASSAQGAPNSPLHF; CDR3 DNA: TGTGCCAGCAGCGCACAGGGGGCGCCTAATTCACCCCTCCACTTT
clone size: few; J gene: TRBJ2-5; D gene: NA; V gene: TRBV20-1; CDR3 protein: CSARTPGLETQYF; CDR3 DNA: TGCAGTGCTAGAACCCCCGGGTTGGAGACCCAGTACTTC
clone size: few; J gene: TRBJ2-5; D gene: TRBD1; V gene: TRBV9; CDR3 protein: CASSVEGQVETQYF; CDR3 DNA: TGTGCCAGCAGCGTAGAGGGACAGGTGGAGACCCAGTACTTC
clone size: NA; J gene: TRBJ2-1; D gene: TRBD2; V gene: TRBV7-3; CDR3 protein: CASSLSREYNEQFF; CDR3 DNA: TGTGCCAGCAGCTTATCGCGGGAGTACAATGAGCAGTTCTTC
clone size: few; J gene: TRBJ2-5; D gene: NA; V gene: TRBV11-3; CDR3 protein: CASSSGGTQETQYF; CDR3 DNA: TGTGCCAGCAGCTCAGGTGGTACCCAAGAGACCCAGTACTTC
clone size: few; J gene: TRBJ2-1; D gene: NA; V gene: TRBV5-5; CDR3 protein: CASSFEVQAVYNEQFF; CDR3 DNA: TGTGCCAGCAGCTTCGAAGTACAGGCGGTCTACAATGAGCAGTTCTTC
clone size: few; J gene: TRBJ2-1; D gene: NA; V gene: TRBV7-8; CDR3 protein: CASTLGILSYNEQFF; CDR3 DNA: TGTGCCAGCACTCTCGGGATCCTCTCCTACAATGAGCAGTTCTTC